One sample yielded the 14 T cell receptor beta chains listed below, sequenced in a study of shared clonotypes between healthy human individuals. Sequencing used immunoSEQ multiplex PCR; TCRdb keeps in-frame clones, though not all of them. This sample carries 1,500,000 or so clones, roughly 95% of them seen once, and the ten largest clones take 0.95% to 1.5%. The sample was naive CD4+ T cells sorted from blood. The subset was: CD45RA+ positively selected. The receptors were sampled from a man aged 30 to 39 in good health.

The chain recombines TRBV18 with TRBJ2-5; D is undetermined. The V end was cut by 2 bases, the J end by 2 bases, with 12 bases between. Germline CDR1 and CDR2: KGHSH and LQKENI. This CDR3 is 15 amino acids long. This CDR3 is CASSPVVVPQETQYF. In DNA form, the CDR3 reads TGTGCCAGCTCACCAGTAGTGGTCCCTCAAGAGACCCAGTACTTC.

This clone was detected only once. The CDR3: CASRTLRATEAFF. CDR3 nucleotide sequence: TGTGCCAGCAGGACCCTTCGGGCGACTGAAGCTTTCTTT. The chain employs TRBV6-1 and TRBJ1-1, with no clear D. Germline CDR1 and CDR2: MNHNS and SASEGT. Trimming pared 6 bases from V and 5 bases from J, leaving 13 bases between. There are 13 residues in the CDR3.

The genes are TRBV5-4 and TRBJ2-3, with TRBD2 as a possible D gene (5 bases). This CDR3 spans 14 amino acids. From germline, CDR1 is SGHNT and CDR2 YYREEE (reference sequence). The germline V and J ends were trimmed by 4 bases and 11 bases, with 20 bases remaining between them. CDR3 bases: TGTGCCAGCAGCCCGGGTCCACTAGGGTTTCTGCAGTATTTT. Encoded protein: CASSPGPLGFLQYF.

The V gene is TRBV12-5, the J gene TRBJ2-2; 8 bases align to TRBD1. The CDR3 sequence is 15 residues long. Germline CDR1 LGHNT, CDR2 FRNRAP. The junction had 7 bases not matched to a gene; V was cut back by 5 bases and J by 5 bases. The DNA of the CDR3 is TGTGCTAGTGGTCTTTGGACAGGGCAGACCGGGGAGCTGTTTTTT. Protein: CASGLWTGQTGELFF.

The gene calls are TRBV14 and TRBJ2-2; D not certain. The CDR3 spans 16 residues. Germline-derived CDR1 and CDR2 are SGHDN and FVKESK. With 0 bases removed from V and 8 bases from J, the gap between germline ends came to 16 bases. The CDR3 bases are TGTGCCAGCAGCCAAGACGGCGTGAAGCCGCGAGGGGAGCTGTTTTTT. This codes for CASSQDGVKPRGELFF.

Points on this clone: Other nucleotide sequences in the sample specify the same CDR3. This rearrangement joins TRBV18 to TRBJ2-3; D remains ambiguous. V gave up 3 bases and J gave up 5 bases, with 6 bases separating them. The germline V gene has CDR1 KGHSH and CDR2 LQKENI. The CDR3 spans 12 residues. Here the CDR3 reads CASSPSLDTQYF. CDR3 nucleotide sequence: TGTGCCAGCTCACCTTCGCTAGATACGCAGTATTTT.

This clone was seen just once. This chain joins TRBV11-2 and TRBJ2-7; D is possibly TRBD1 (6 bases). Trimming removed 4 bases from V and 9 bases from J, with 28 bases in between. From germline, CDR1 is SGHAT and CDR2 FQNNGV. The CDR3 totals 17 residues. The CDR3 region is CASSSPWSRGTLIGQYF. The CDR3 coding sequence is TGTGCCAGCAGCTCCCCGTGGAGCAGGGGAACTTTAATCGGGCAGTACTTC. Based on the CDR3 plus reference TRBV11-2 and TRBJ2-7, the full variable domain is EAGVAQSPRYKIIEKRQSVAFWCNPISGHATLYWYQQILGQGPKLLIQFQNNGVVDDSQLPKDRFSAERLKGVDSTLKIQPAKLEDSAVYLCASSSPWSRGTLIGQYFGPGTRLTVT.

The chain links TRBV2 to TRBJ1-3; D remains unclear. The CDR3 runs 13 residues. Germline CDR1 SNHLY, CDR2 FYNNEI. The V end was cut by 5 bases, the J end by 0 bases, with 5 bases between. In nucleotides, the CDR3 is TGTGCCAGCAGTCTGGACTCTGGAAACACCATATATTTT. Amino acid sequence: CASSLDSGNTIYF.

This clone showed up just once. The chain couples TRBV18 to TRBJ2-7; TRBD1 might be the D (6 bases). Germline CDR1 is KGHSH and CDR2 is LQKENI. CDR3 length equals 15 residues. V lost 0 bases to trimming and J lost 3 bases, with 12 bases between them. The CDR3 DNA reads TGTGCCAGCTCACCACCGAACAGGGCCCTCTACGAGCAGTACTTC. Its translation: CASSPPNRALYEQYF.

CDR3 residues: CASTALFQPGELFF. In DNA form, the CDR3 reads TGTGCCAGCACAGCGCTGTTTCAACCCGGGGAGCTGTTTTTT. The chain combines TRBV6-6 with TRBJ2-2, with D uncertain. Per the germline V gene, CDR1 is MNHNY and CDR2 is SVGAGI (reference sequence). Trimming cost V 7 bases and J 6 bases, with 15 bases left between them. CDR3 size: 14 residues.

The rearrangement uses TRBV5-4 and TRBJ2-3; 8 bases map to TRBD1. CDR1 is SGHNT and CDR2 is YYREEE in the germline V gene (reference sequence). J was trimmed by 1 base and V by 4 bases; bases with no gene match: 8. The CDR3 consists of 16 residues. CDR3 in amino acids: CASSLRTGGGTDTQYF. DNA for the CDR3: TGTGCCAGCAGCCTTCGTACAGGGGGAGGCACAGATACGCAGTATTTT.

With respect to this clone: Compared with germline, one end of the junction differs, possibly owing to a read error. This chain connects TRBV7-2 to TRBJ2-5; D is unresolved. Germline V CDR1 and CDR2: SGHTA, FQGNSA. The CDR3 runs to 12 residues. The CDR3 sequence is CASSLHHETQYF. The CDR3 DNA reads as TGTGCCAGCAGCTTACACCATGAGACCCAGTACTTC.

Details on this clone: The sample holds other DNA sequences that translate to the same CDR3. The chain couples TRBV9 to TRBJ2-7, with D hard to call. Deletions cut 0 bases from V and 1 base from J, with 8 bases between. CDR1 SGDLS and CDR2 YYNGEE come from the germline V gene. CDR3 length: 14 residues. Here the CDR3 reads CASSVGPDSYEQYF. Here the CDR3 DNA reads TGTGCCAGCAGCGTAGGCCCGGATTCCTACGAGCAGTACTTC.

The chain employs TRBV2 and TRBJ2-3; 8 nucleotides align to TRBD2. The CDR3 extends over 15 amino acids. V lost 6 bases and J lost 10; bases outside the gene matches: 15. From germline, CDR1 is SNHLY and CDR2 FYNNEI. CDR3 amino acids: CASSRLSGEGGSQYF. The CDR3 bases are TGTGCCAGCAGCCGCCTTAGCGGGGAGGGGGGGTCGCAGTATTTT.